The source of this TCR beta chain is a study of T cell responses to AZD1222 COVID-19 vaccine (dated by TCRdb to the early 2020s). For the study in its entirety: Because spike-specific TCR depth and breadth did not differ between the two schedules, AZD1222 recipients who got a second dose at roughly 4 weeks were pooled with those who got a second dose at roughly 12 weeks. TCR sequencing was performed for over 230 trial participants, of whom about 200 were given two doses of AZD1222 and around 25 were given two doses of MenACWY control vaccine. Trial participants were enrolled by age into 18-55, 56-69 and 70-plus year subgroups, with around 150, 28 and 57 TCR-sequenced participants respectively.

The CDR3 regions of human TCRbeta chains were analyzed by immunosequencing. The paper's data handling went like this. TCRs in the repertoires were compared against a reference library of SARS-CoV-2-specific TCRs that had been generated with the MIRA antigen-specificity platform. Breadth meant the fraction of unique TCRs that were SARS-CoV-2-associated, whereas depth meant the fraction of total T cells that were SARS-CoV-2-associated. Using the MIRA data, each spike-specific TCR was assigned both to the spike region to which the TCR was reactive and to a CD4 or CD8 class. Log10-transformed breadth and depth values were compared by one-way ANOVA with Sidak's multiple comparisons tests. TCRdb took this table from immuneACCESS and kept in-frame rearrangements with V and J called. Such tables lack part of the clones; where checked against another copy, unresolved V genes explain under half of the gap, and the rest is unexplained. V, J and clone size are taken as reported in that table, and D and trimming were inferred from the DNA itself. In all, the sample holds about 97,000 clones, and roughly nine tenths of those were seen once. The ten largest clones take up about 1.5% of the sample.

Explained via the paper, the time point label denotes: baseline before first vaccination. Vaccinee samples came from UK trials COV001 and COV002, including a single-blind randomized controlled phase 2/3 trial of AZD1222 (ChAdOx1 nCoV-19) in healthy adults. For TCRbeta chain sequencing, PBMC samples were collected from trial participants at day 0 and at day 28 after the second dose. Study-wide findings and limitations: Reportedly, close to half of the unique spike-specific TCRs recognized epitopes lying outside the regions that are mutated in the B.1.351 and B.1.1.7 variants. After two AZD1222 doses, both the breadth and the depth of spike-specific TCRs were significantly higher than at day 0 and than in MenACWY recipients. Because no day 14 peak-response samples were available, repertoires were characterized only after the peak T cell response. In the small 56-69-year group, the increase in depth fell short of significance, most likely because of low power. Participants were mostly white British, with more females than males. The authors suggested clonal diversity may have been underestimated. Conclusions about previously exposed vaccinees are limited because only six or seven AZD1222 recipients were SARS-CoV-2 seropositive at baseline. The whole spike protein was spanned by vaccine-associated CD4 TCRs, and dominant responses were seen in regions 160-218 and 743-854.

To note about this clone: The antigen it binds to is not known. Base qualities are not recorded, but no much larger clone differs from it by a single base.

From cysteine to phenylalanine, the CDR3 is 15 amino acids long. Just the 45-base CDR3 DNA is kept, in frame starting at base 1. As encoded in the germline V gene (reference sequence), CDR1 is LGHDT while CDR2 is YNNKEL. Trimming takes 0 bases from V and 4 bases from J, and the germline ends sit 12 bases apart. The chain links TRBV3-1 (or the pseudogene TRBV3-2) with TRBJ1-2; no confident D gene assignment can be made. The specimen was peripheral blood, collected on day 0 of AZD1222 vaccination. This TCR derives from an adult in good health. The nucleotide sequence is TGTGCCAGCAGCCAAGAGTCGATGTGGGCCTATGGCTACACCTTC. Its coded protein is CASSQESMWAYGYTF.